This TCR beta chain was observed in a study of T cells in localized non-small cell lung cancer. Data came from immunoSEQ multiplex PCR; TCRdb stores just in-frame clones and leaves some out. In the table there are 20,000 to 25,000 clones, 90% of which are singletons. As concerns this clone: Its antigen is not known.

This CDR3 is 13 amino acids long. Trimming stripped 5 bases from V and 9 bases from J, with 14 bases between. Germline CDR1 is SGHNT and CDR2 is YENEEA. Study results and caveats: A median of approximately 60 of the top 100 tumor clones appeared in adjacent lung, which was paired and uninvolved.

The receptor was derived from a woman aged 40-69 years with stage I lung adenocarcinoma. The chain joins TRBV11-3 to TRBJ2-1; tentative D call: TRBD1 (5 bases). The sequenced sample was peripheral blood, obtained before any cancer treatment. In nucleotides, the CDR3 is TGTGCCAGCAGCCGGAACCAGGGTGGTGAGCAGTTCTTC. Encoded protein: CASSRNQGGEQFF.